This T cell receptor (beta chain) was recovered during a study of blood T cell repertoires in COVID-19. As for the study in general: Italy, Spain and the United States were the sources of the convalescent and acute COVID-19 samples. T cells, B-cell-depleted T cells, or PBMCs provided the cDNA or gDNA that served as material.

This clone has only one observation. Methods used by the authors: Researchers report that nucleated cell counts were estimated from reference gene primer amplification. Produced via immunoSEQ multiplex PCR; TCRdb's table is partial and in-frame only. V and J calls and clone size come straight from that table; D and trimming were deduced from the DNA. The sample has 300,000 or so clones; approximately 90% are singletons. The CDR3 loop spans 13 amino acids. Germline CDR1 reads MNHEY; CDR2 reads SVGAGI. V trimming: 5 bases; J trimming: 9 bases; junction bases outside the gene matches: 6. The clonotype originates from a woman in her 40s with acute or convalescent COVID-19. What was sequenced was peripheral blood. The V gene is TRBV6-5, the J gene TRBJ1-1; 10 bases map to TRBD1. The CDR3 is CASSQRDRGKAFF. CDR3 sequence (DNA): TGTGCCAGCAGTCAAAGGGACAGGGGTAAAGCTTTCTTT.